A selection of T cell receptor beta chains follows, all from one sample in a study of cytomegalovirus exposure and HLA in healthy donors. Here immunoSEQ multiplex PCR was the method, and the copy in TCRdb shows in-frame clones only, minus some. The sample table sets out approximately 110,000 clones. The sequenced sample consisted of PBMCs. The receptor source for this set is a man aged 25 to 40 in good health and CMV-seronegative. Both conserved end residues are trimmed from each CDR3. The D gene is left open where the match is weak.

>.|TRBV5-6
ASSLAGGGPGELF
>TRBD2|TRBV5-1
ASSRLSGRDTQY
>.|TRBV29-1
SVRTVLTYGYT
>.|TRBV7-9
ASSSLNTGELF
>.|TRBV30
AWNVQGREKLF
>.|TRBV21-1
ASSRDGAGVCNEQF
>.|TRBV2
ASSPLARRPGYNEQF
>.|TRBV2
ASSTNPLIATEAF
>TRBD1|TRBV7-2
ASRLQGGDTEAF
>TRBD1|TRBV7-9
ASTLLTGVDYGYT
>TRBD1|TRBV15
ATSGGQGARQPQH
>.|TRBV4-1
ASSQGQRNEKLF
>.|TRBV7-9
ASSSIWAYEQY
>.|TRBV7-2
ASRREQYSGYT
>.|TRBV11-3
ASSPWQGGEQY
>.|TRBV28
ASRGAFRAF
>TRBD1|TRBV29-1
SVSGQATWDTQY
>.|TRBV5-6
ASSYRVQGYNEQF
>TRBD1|TRBV5-4
ASSHPGQGHNEQF
>.|TRBV19
ASSTNLNTEAF
>.|TRBV7-9
ASSLMTDTGELF
>.|TRBV5-6
ASSLVVGRDRAYEQY
>TRBD1|TRBV5-1
ASSLDRGSAGELF
>TRBD2|TRBV15
ATSPRGAGMNTGELF
>.|TRBV4-2
ASSQDAGVGDNEQF
>.|TRBV30
AWRLQIKTVNNEQF
>.|TRBV6-1
ASSERPAQGLVYNEQF
>.|TRBV2
ASSERNQPQH